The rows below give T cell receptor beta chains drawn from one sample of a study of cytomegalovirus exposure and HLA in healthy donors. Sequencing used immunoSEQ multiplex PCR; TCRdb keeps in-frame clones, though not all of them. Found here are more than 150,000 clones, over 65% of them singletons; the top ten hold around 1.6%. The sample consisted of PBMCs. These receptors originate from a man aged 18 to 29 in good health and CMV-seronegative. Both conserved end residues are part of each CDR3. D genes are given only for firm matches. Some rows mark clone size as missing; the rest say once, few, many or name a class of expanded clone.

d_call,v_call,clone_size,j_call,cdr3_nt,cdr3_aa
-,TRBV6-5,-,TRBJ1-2,TGTGCCAGCAGGCAAGGAGTCAACTATGGCTACACCTTC,CASRQGVNYGYTF
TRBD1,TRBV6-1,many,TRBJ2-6,TGTGCCAGCAGCGGGGACAGCTCTGGGGCCAACGTCCTGACTTTC,CASSGDSSGANVLTF
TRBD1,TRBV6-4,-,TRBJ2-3,TGTGCCAGCAGTCGACAGGGGAGCGCTAGCACAGATACGCAGTATTTT,CASSRQGSASTDTQYF
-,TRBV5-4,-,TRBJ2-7,TGTGCCAGCAGCTTTAGGGACAACTACGAGCAGTACTTC,CASSFRDNYEQYF
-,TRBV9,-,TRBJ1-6,TGTGCCAGCAGCGTAAGCTCGGGCTATAATTCACCCCTCCACTTT,CASSVSSGYNSPLHF
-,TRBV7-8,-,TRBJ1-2,TGTGCCAGCAGCTTAGCAGGCCCGGTGGGGCATGGCTACACCTTC,CASSLAGPVGHGYTF
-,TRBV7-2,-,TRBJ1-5,TGTGCCAGCAGGTCCGGGATGAACAATCAGCCCCAGCATTTT,CASRSGMNNQPQHF
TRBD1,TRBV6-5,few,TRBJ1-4,TGTGCCAGCAGTCACAGGGGAGTTAATGAAAAACTGTTTTTT,CASSHRGVNEKLFF
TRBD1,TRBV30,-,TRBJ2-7,TGTGCCTGGAGAGGGACAGGGGTATCCTACGAGCAGTACTTC,CAWRGTGVSYEQYF
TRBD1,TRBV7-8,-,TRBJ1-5,TGTGCCAGCAGCTTATCGTCAGGGGGCAACCATCAGCCCCAGCATTTT,CASSLSSGGNHQPQHF